These 10 T cell receptor beta chains originate from one sample sequenced in a study of blood T cell repertoires in COVID-19. The data were produced by immunoSEQ multiplex PCR, yet TCRdb's version contains in-frame clones alone and is incomplete. The profile shows 200,000 to 300,000 clones, more than 85% of them singletons. Specimen: PBMCs or T cells enriched from blood (not recorded which). These receptors were collected from a woman aged 25-40 years who had recovered from COVID-19.

The V and J genes are TRBV19 and TRBJ2-2; 10 positions match TRBD2. The germline V gene encodes CDR1 LNHDA and CDR2 SQIVND (reference sequence). The CDR3 extends over 14 amino acids. Trimming removed 8 bases from V and 3 bases from J; junction bases left unmatched: 3. CDR3: CASASGRDTGELFF. The CDR3 nucleotides read TGTGCCAGTGCCAGCGGGAGGGACACCGGGGAGCTGTTTTTT.

The chain combines TRBV28 with TRBJ2-5; 7 bases agree with TRBD1. This CDR3 region has 14 residues. With 10 bases clipped from V and 1 base from J, the junction kept 9 bases outside the gene matches. From germline, CDR1 is MDHEN and CDR2 SYDVKM. The CDR3 is CATPNHRGQETQYF. The DNA for the CDR3 is TGTGCCACCCCCAATCACAGGGGCCAAGAGACCCAGTACTTC.

Points on this clone: The same CDR3 arises from other DNA sequences in this sample as well. The J gene is TRBJ2-1, the V gene TRBV5-5; 11 nucleotides line up with TRBD2. Germline V gives CDR1 SGHKS, CDR2 YYEKEE (reference sequence). The CDR3 covers 16 residues. Losses at the gene ends were 0 bases for V and 2 bases for J; bases not matched to a gene: 1. The CDR3 DNA is TGTGCCAGCAGCTTGGGACTAGCGGGGCCCTACAATGAGCAGTTCTTC. Its protein is CASSLGLAGPYNEQFF.

V is TRBV5-8 and J is TRBJ2-7; D is perhaps TRBD1 (6 bases). The CDR3 totals 16 residues. V dropped 4 bases and J dropped 3 bases, with 20 bases sitting between them. Germline CDR1 SGHTS, CDR2 YDEGEE. The CDR3 DNA is TGTGCCAGCAGCGAGCCGGGACATCCTATGGACTACGAGCAGTACTTC. Translation gives CASSEPGHPMDYEQYF.

This clone was recorded only once. The J gene is TRBJ2-5, the V gene TRBV5-1, with no clear D. CDR1 is SGHRS and CDR2 is YFSETQ in the germline V gene. The germline V and J ends were trimmed by 0 bases and 3 bases, with 12 bases remaining between them. This CDR3 is 15 amino acids long. The CDR3 sequence is CASSLVAAAEETQYF. The CDR3 nucleotides are TGCGCCAGCAGCTTGGTCGCGGCGGCTGAAGAGACCCAGTACTTC. The whole variable domain, remainder taken from reference TRBV5-1 and TRBJ2-5, is KAGVTQTPRYLIKTRGQQVTLSCSPISGHRSVSWYQQTPGQGLQFLFEYFSETQRNKGNFPGRFSGRQFSNSRSEMNVSTLELGDSALYLCASSLVAAAEETQYFGPGTRLLVL.

The chain uses TRBV15 and TRBJ2-7; 8 bases agree with TRBD2. The V and J ends lost 5 bases and 1 base, in that order; junction bases with no gene match: 7. The CDR3 sequence is 15 residues long. Germline CDR1 LNHNV, CDR2 YYDKDF (reference sequence). The CDR3 DNA sequence: TGTGCCACCAGCCCCTCCGCGGGAGGATCCTACGAGCAGTACTTC. Its translation is CATSPSAGGSYEQYF.

The CDR3 bases are TGTGCCAGCAGTTACGGGACAGAATCTGGAAACACCATATATTTT. Translation: CASSYGTESGNTIYF. The chain carries TRBV6-2 or TRBV6-3 and TRBJ1-3; 7 bases match TRBD1. Germline CDR1 is MNHEY and CDR2 is SVGEGT. The CDR3 is 15 amino acids. After removal of 2 bases from V and 1 base from J, the junction contained 2 bases not matched to a gene.

V usage is TRBV7-2 and J usage is TRBJ1-4; the D is unclear. Trimming cost V 0 bases and J 3 bases, with 14 bases left between them. From germline, CDR1 is SGHTA and CDR2 FQGNSA. The CDR3 totals 17 residues. The CDR3 DNA is TGTGCCAGCAGCTTAGCTGGTCGTCGGGGAGCTAATGAAAAACTGTTTTTT. The encoded protein is CASSLAGRRGANEKLFF.

The gene calls are TRBV28 and TRBJ2-1; unclear D gene. V was pared by 8 bases and J by 3 bases, with 20 bases between. CDR3 length: 16 amino acids. Germline values: CDR1 MDHEN, CDR2 SYDVKM. The CDR3 DNA reads TGTGCCAGCTCAGCCCGGGTGGTAGCAGACTACAATGAGCAGTTCTTC. It specifies CASSARVVADYNEQFF.

In nucleotides, the CDR3 is TGTGCCAGCAGTCTCAGACTAGCGGAAACCCAAGAGACCCAGTACTTC. It codes for CASSLRLAETQETQYF. J is TRBJ2-5 and V is TRBV27; 9 bases match TRBD2. This CDR3 has 16 residues. Germline loops: CDR1 MNHEY, CDR2 SMNVEV (reference sequence). Trimming took 5 bases from V and 1 from J; bases not matched to a gene: 8.